Each of the 5 T cell receptor beta chains below was sequenced from the same sample in a study of T cell changes during pregnancy in multiple sclerosis. Profiling relied on immunoSEQ multiplex PCR, and the TCRdb table lists in-frame clones only, not all of them. The data show about 44,000 clones, with over 85% seen just once and more than 0.45% held by the top ten. The sample here was CD4+ T cells from peripheral blood mononuclear cells, taken in the first trimester of pregnancy. The receptors stem from a female donor with multiple sclerosis, enrolled in a pregnancy study.

V gene TRBV19 combines with J gene TRBJ2-7, with a weak D call TRBD1 (5 bases). The CDR3 length is 15 residues. Trimming left V 1 base short and J 0 bases short, with 10 bases between. Per germline, CDR1 LNHDA and CDR2 SQIVND (reference sequence). The CDR3 sequence: CASSIVGQTSYEQYF. DNA of the CDR3: TGTGCCAGTAGTATAGTGGGGCAGACCTCCTACGAGCAGTACTTC.

The chain combines TRBV7-9 with TRBJ2-3; D not certain. Trimming took off 5 bases at V and 6 bases at J, with 6 bases between the two ends. Germline CDR1 reads SEHNR; CDR2 reads FQNEAQ (reference sequence). The CDR3 has 11 residues. The CDR3 sequence is CASSPRDTQYF. CDR3 nucleotide sequence: TGTGCCAGCAGCCCGCGGGATACGCAGTATTTT.

V gene TRBV19 combines with J gene TRBJ2-7; 7 bases map to TRBD1. V lost 5 bases and J lost 4; bases outside the gene matches: 8. The CDR3 is made up of 14 amino acids. CDR1 is LNHDA, CDR2 SQIVND, per germline (reference sequence). The CDR3 nucleotides are TGTGCCAGTAGTTTATACAGGGGCCCTTACGAGCAGTACTTC. Translating gives CASSLYRGPYEQYF.

CDR3 nucleotides: TGTGCCATCAGTGGGGGCTCCACCGGGGAGCTGTTTTTT. As protein: CAISGGSTGELFF. V is TRBV10-3 and J is TRBJ2-2, with TRBD1 as a possible D gene (5 bases). The V gene lost 4 bases and the J gene lost 4 bases, with 7 bases spanning the gap. The CDR3 consists of 13 residues. The germline V gene encodes CDR1 ENHRY and CDR2 SYGVKD.

The chain recombines TRBV5-4 with TRBJ1-1, with a tentative D call TRBD1 (5 bases). The CDR3 loop spans 15 amino acids. V lost 6 bases and J 1 base, leaving 16 bases between the germline ends. Per the germline V gene, CDR1 is SGHNT and CDR2 is YYREEE (reference sequence). CDR3 DNA sequence: TGTGCCAGCACCTCAGGCCAGGGTCGGAACACTGAAGCTTTCTTT. As protein: CASTSGQGRNTEAFF.